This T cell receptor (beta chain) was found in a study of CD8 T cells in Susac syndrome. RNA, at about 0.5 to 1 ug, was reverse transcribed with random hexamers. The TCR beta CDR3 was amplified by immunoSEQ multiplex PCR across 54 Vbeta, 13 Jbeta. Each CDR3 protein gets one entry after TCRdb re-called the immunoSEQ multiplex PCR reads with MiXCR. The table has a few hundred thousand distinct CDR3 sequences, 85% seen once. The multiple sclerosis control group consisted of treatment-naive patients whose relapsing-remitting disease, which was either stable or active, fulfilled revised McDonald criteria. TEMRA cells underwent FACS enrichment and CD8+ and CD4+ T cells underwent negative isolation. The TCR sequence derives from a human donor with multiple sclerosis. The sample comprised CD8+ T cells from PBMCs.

The CDR3 spells CASSSGGNQPQHF. CDR3 coding DNA: TGTGCCAGCAGTTCCGGGGGCAATCAGCCCCAGCATTTT. The gene calls are TRBV27 and TRBJ1-5; no reliable D call. Germline V CDR1 and CDR2: MNHEY, SMNVEV (reference sequence). The CDR3 consists of 13 residues. V gave up 4 bases and J gave up 2 bases, with 6 bases separating them.